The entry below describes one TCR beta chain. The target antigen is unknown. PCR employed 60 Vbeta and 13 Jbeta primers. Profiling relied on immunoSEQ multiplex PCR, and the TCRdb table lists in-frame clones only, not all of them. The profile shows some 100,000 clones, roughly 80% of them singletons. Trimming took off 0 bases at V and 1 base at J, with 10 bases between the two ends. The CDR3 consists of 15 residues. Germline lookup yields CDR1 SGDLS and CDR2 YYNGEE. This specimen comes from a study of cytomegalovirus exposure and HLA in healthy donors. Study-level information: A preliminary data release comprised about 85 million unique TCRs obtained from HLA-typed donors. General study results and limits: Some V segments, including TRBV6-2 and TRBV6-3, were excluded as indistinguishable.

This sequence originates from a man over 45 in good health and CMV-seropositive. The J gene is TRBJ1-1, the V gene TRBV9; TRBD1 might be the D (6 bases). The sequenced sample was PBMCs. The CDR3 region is CASSVGGTSNTEAFF. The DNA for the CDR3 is TGTGCCAGCAGCGTAGGAGGGACATCGAACACTGAAGCTTTCTTT.